This T cell receptor (beta chain) was recovered during a study of early T cells in non-severe SARS-CoV-2 infection. This clonotype came up many times. This CDR3 spans 16 amino acids. Germline CDR1 and CDR2: MNHEY and SVGAGI. V shed 6 bases and J shed 0 bases, with 17 bases lying between them. Each single cDNA molecule received a unique molecular identifier. TCRdb analysed the 5' RACE reads with MiXCR anew, one entry per CDR3 protein. Altogether roughly 32,000 distinct CDR3 sequences are present, over 5% being singletons, with the ten largest covering less than 10%. This clonotype was obtained from an adult who was a healthcare worker with PCR-confirmed SARS-CoV-2 infection or an uninfected control (not recorded which). What was sequenced was whole blood. V is TRBV6-5 and J is TRBJ1-1; tentatively, D is TRBD1 (5 bases). The CDR3 sequence: CASSWDPARMNTEAFF. CDR3 in DNA: TGTGCCAGCAGCTGGGACCCAGCGAGGATGAACACTGAAGCTTTCTTT.